The rows below give T cell receptor beta chains drawn from one sample of a study of blood T cell repertoires in COVID-19. TCRdb's copy holds only in-frame clones and misses some; the assay was immunoSEQ multiplex PCR. This table has about 350,000 clones, 85% to 90% appearing once. The specimen sequenced was peripheral blood. These receptor sequences come from a woman between 65 and 79 years old with COVID-19, enrolled during active disease. The CDR3 runs from the conserved cysteine through the conserved F or W. The order of the fields is J gene, V gene, CDR3 protein.

>TRBJ1-6|TRBV4-3
CASSQDLGGREGSPLHF
>TRBJ2-4|TRBV12-3/TRBV12-4
CASSLTGTIQYF
>TRBJ2-5|TRBV4-1
CASSQGGSDYLETQYF
>TRBJ1-1|TRBV7-9
CASSLPGGRGTEAFF
>TRBJ1-6|TRBV5-6
CASSLAAVNSPLHF
>TRBJ2-3|TRBV6-2/TRBV6-3
CASSPLAFLLTDTQYF
>TRBJ2-3|TRBV7-2
CASSPSRGAGDTQYF
>TRBJ1-2|TRBV27
CASSLAGDLGGYTF
>TRBJ1-1|TRBV5-1
CASSGQGGNTEAFF
>TRBJ1-1|TRBV2
CANAPTGGDTEAFF
>TRBJ2-3|TRBV24-1
CATSEVSSGGADTQYF
>TRBJ2-7|TRBV7-2
CASSYLTGGSYEQYF
>TRBJ2-7|TRBV7-9
CASSITGSKNYEQYF
>TRBJ1-2|TRBV28
CASSSGTINYGYTF
>TRBJ2-1|TRBV6-5
CASSYSSGSSYNEQFF
>TRBJ2-3|TRBV7-8
CASTSFRRGSTDTQYF
>TRBJ2-3|TRBV10-2
CASMPGGGTDTQYF
>TRBJ1-6|TRBV5-1
CASRTGGNSPLHF
>TRBJ2-5|TRBV21-1
CASSKEEGPETQYF
>TRBJ1-2|TRBV30
CAWSNRQGRPGRYGYTF
>TRBJ1-5|TRBV25-1
CASSEGQVNSNQPQHF
>TRBJ2-3|TRBV6-5
CASARGYSTDTQYF
>TRBJ2-7|TRBV5-5
CASSRGGYEQYF
>TRBJ2-3|TRBV2
CASSENRIATTSADTQYF
>TRBJ1-5|TRBV2
CASSPGVNQPQHF
>TRBJ1-6|TRBV12-5
CASGTGTNSPLHF
>TRBJ2-7|TRBV19
CASSRTTSGGFSYEQYF
>TRBJ1-2|TRBV19
CASSRLADRATNYGYTF
>TRBJ1-5|TRBV7-6
CASSPGLSNQPQHF
>TRBJ1-1|TRBV27
CASSFLGQGRAFF
>TRBJ2-5|TRBV5-1
CASKRAGRETQYF
>TRBJ2-3|TRBV18
CASSPGQGGTDTQYF
>TRBJ2-7|TRBV5-4
CASSAAGQGSSSYEQYF
>TRBJ2-3|TRBV21-1
CASSKRPEGRADTQYF
>TRBJ1-6|TRBV27
CASSFRGKGGNSPLHF
>TRBJ2-1|TRBV5-1
CASSPSFPGRDNEQFF
>TRBJ2-1|TRBV5-8
CASSLGGASFDEQFF
>TRBJ2-2|TRBV10-3
CAISETGENTGELFF
>TRBJ2-3|TRBV5-4
CASSLEAGWTDTQYF
>TRBJ2-5|TRBV7-9
CASSLVTGGPETQYF
>TRBJ1-1|TRBV3-1/TRBV3-2
CASSRQGGVTEAFF
>TRBJ2-7|TRBV4-3
CASSQRLGVYEQYF
>TRBJ1-1|TRBV6-5
CASSYRNTEAFF
>TRBJ2-7|TRBV6-6
CASSPGLAGGPSYEQYF
>TRBJ1-2|TRBV4-1
CASSQVKAGDNYGYTF
>TRBJ1-1|TRBV14
CASSVRNLNTEAFF
>TRBJ2-3|TRBV5-6
CASSIAGGPSDSDTQYF
>TRBJ2-1|TRBV19
CASAPRGSGAYNEQFF
>TRBJ2-3|TRBV10-1
CASSERRGYTDTQYF
>TRBJ2-5|TRBV7-9
CASSPLGLPFRETQYF
>TRBJ1-1|TRBV24-1
CATSGAGNTEAFF
>TRBJ1-2|TRBV7-8
CASSLARVGSNYGYTF
>TRBJ2-3|TRBV10-3
CAISLRDSISTDTQYF
>TRBJ2-3|TRBV6-5
CAEGGRGDTDTQYF
>TRBJ1-2|TRBV2
CATREGYGYTF
>TRBJ1-6|TRBV11-2
CASSQLGGRSNSPLHF
>TRBJ1-5|TRBV5-8
CASSLGGAWSNQPQHF
>TRBJ1-2|TRBV4-1
CASSQAQGITF
>TRBJ2-2|TRBV19
CASSMQIDYGELFF